The 7 T cell receptor beta chains listed next were all sequenced from one sample in a study of OX40 agonist ivuxolimab in advanced cancers. Method: immunoSEQ multiplex PCR; TCRdb's copy keeps in-frame clones and lacks some. The data show 96,000 or so clones, with about 80% seen just once and roughly 6% held by the top ten. The sequences come from CD4+ or CD8+ T cells sorted from blood, collected in a trial of the OX40 agonist ivuxolimab. These TCRs come from an adult with an advanced solid tumor such as melanoma, head and neck, liver or kidney cancer.

The chain couples TRBV6-1 to TRBJ1-4; D not resolved. This CDR3 spans 15 amino acids. V lost 3 bases, J lost 2 bases, and 10 bases lay in between. Germline CDR1 MNHNS, CDR2 SASEGT. This CDR3 reads CASSDWPATNEKLFF. In nucleotides, the CDR3 is TGTGCCAGCAGTGATTGGCCGGCTACTAATGAAAAACTGTTTTTT.

V and J are TRBV29-1 and TRBJ2-1; 7 nucleotides align to TRBD2. After removal of 0 bases from V and 4 bases from J, the junction contained 18 bases not matched to a gene. Germline V gives CDR1 SQVTM, CDR2 ANQGSEA. This CDR3 region has 19 residues. The DNA for the CDR3 is TGCAGCGTTGAAGACGCTAATGGTTGGGGGGGAAATATTTACAATGAGCAGTTCTTC. It codes for CSVEDANGWGGNIYNEQFF.

This chain links TRBV2 with TRBJ2-3, with D unresolved. CDR3 length: 14 residues. Germline lookup yields CDR1 SNHLY and CDR2 FYNNEI. With 7 bases removed from V and 6 bases from J, the gap between germline ends came to 17 bases. CDR3 bases: TGTGCCAGCACGGCAGGCCCTGCCGGGGATACGCAGTATTTT. Residues: CASTAGPAGDTQYF.

The chain uses TRBV29-1 and TRBJ2-1; possible D gene TRBD2, 5 bases. Germline loops: CDR1 SQVTM, CDR2 ANQGSEA. Trimming cost V 4 bases and J 6 bases, with 7 bases left between them. The CDR3 contains 11 residues. The CDR3 reads CSVGGFNEQFF. The CDR3 region has the DNA TGCAGCGTTGGAGGGTTCAATGAGCAGTTCTTC.

V gene TRBV9 combines with J gene TRBJ2-6, with D maybe TRBD1 (5 bases). The germline CDR1 and CDR2 sequences are SGDLS and YYNGEE. CDR3 length: 15 residues. The V end lost 3 bases, the J end lost 4 bases, and 11 bases lay between the germline ends. CDR3 in DNA: TGTGCCAGCAGCGCTCAGGGTCCGGGGGCCAACGTCCTGACTTTC. Its protein is CASSAQGPGANVLTF. The whole variable domain, remainder taken from reference TRBV9 and TRBJ2-6, is DSGVTQTPKHLITATGQRVTLRCSPRSGDLSVYWYQQSLDQGLQFLIQYYNGEERAKGNILERFSAQQFPDLHSELNLSSLELGDSALYFCASSAQGPGANVLTFGAGSRLTVL.

This clone showed up just a few times. This sequence joins TRBV7-6 and TRBJ2-7; 12 bases match TRBD2. Unmatched junction bases numbered 7, after V lost 5 bases and J lost 2 bases. The CDR3 extends over 16 amino acids. Germline loops: CDR1 SGHVS, CDR2 FNYEAQ. CDR3 nucleotides: TGTGCCAGCAGCCCTCTAGCGGGAGGGCCCCCCTACGAGCAGTACTTC. It codes for CASSPLAGGPPYEQYF.

The chain has TRBV5-1 and TRBJ2-7, with no clear D. The germline V gene encodes CDR1 SGHRS and CDR2 YFSETQ. The CDR3 runs 13 residues. V lost 7 bases, J lost 0 bases, and 11 bases lay in between. The CDR3 spells CASRPLPSYEQYF. The CDR3 DNA reads TGCGCCAGCCGACCTCTTCCCTCCTACGAGCAGTACTTC.